The 16 T cell receptor beta chains listed next were all sequenced from one sample in a study of T cell changes during pregnancy in multiple sclerosis. Repertoires were generated with immunoSEQ multiplex PCR, while TCRdb's copy carries only in-frame clones and drops some. Here the sample spans 65,000 to 80,000 clones, 90% being singletons. The starting material was peripheral blood, obtained in the third trimester of pregnancy. The receptors here all came from a female donor with multiple sclerosis, enrolled in a pregnancy study.

V gene TRBV4-3 combines with J gene TRBJ2-6; tentative D call: TRBD1 (6 bases). This CDR3 is built from 17 residues. Germline V gene sequence: CDR1 LGHNA, CDR2 YSLEER. The germline V and J ends were trimmed by 4 bases and 0 bases, with 13 bases remaining between them. The chain's CDR3 is CASSRQDSSSGANVLTF. The CDR3 DNA reads as TGCGCCAGCAGCCGACAGGATTCCAGCTCTGGGGCCAACGTCCTGACTTTC.

This CDR3 reads CASSLALLADRGLEGYTF. In nucleotides, the CDR3 is TGTGCCAGCAGCTTAGCCTTACTTGCGGACAGGGGATTGGAGGGCTACACCTTC. This sequence joins TRBV7-9 and TRBJ1-2; 9 bases line up with TRBD1. Germline trimming cut 0 bases from V and 8 bases from J; bases unmatched to any gene: 16. Germline V gene lookup returns CDR1 SEHNR and CDR2 FQNEAQ (reference sequence). The CDR3 spans 18 residues. Full variable domain (missing parts from reference TRBV7-9 and TRBJ1-2): DTGVSQNPRHKITKRGQNVTFRCDPISEHNRLYWYRQTLGQGPEFLTYFQNEAQLEKSRLLSDRFSAERPKGSFSTLEIQRTEQGDSAMYLCASSLALLADRGLEGYTFGSGTRLTVV.

The rearrangement joins TRBV5-6 to TRBJ2-7, with 10 bases fitting TRBD2. The CDR3 runs to 16 residues. Trimming cost V 1 base and J 0 bases; bases outside gene matches: 4. Germline-derived CDR1 and CDR2 are SGHDT and YYEEEE. CDR3 sequence reads: CASSLPLAGISYEQYF. The CDR3 DNA follows: TGTGCCAGCAGCTTGCCACTAGCGGGGATCTCCTACGAGCAGTACTTC.

The gene calls are TRBV6-1 and TRBJ2-7; 8 nucleotides line up with TRBD1. This CDR3 is built from 13 residues. Germline CDR1 MNHNS, CDR2 SASEGT. The CDR3 nucleotides read TGTACATCCTATCGGGGACAGGTGAACGAGCAGTACTTC. It specifies CTSYRGQVNEQYF.

This sequence joins TRBV6-5 and TRBJ1-1, with 9 bases identical to TRBD1. Germline assignment: CDR1 MNHEY and CDR2 SVGAGI. The CDR3 has 15 residues. The trim removed 2 bases at V and 1 base at J, leaving 2 bases unmatched. CDR3 nucleotide sequence: TGTGCCAGCAGTTACCTGGGACAGGGGAACACTGAAGCTTTCTTT. Residues: CASSYLGQGNTEAFF.

The chain carries TRBV2 and TRBJ2-3; 7 bases are a match to TRBD2. The CDR3 length is 16 residues. CDR1 and CDR2 (germline): SNHLY, FYNNEI. J gave up 9 bases and V 1 base, and 13 bases lay outside the gene matches. CDR3 in amino acids: CASSEDVASGSGTQYF. For the CDR3, the DNA is TGTGCCAGCAGTGAAGATGTCGCTAGCGGCTCTGGGACGCAGTATTTT.

This chain connects TRBV6-5 to TRBJ2-2; 9 nucleotides line up with TRBD1. The V and J ends lost 4 bases and 5 bases, in that order; junction bases with no gene match: 5. The germline CDR1 and CDR2 sequences are MNHEY and SVGAGI. CDR3 length: 15 amino acids. The DNA of the CDR3 is TGTGCCAGCAGTTCCTTAGGGACAGGGACCGGGGAGCTGTTTTTT. This translates into CASSSLGTGTGELFF.

V and J are TRBV4-3 and TRBJ2-7; 9 bases match TRBD1. Trimming cost V 0 bases and J 3 bases; bases outside gene matches: 12. Germline-derived CDR1 and CDR2 are LGHNA and YSLEER. This CDR3 comprises 18 residues. The CDR3 DNA follows: TGCGCCAGCAGCCAAGACGTACAGGGGGCATTGCCCCTCTACGAGCAGTACTTC. Protein sequence: CASSQDVQGALPLYEQYF.

This rearrangement joins TRBV10-3 to TRBJ2-5; D might be TRBD1 (5 bases). V gave up 0 bases and J gave up 2 bases, with 7 bases separating them. The germline gives CDR1 ENHRY, CDR2 SYGVKD. The CDR3 has 14 amino acids. CDR3 residues: CAISESAGQETQYF. Written as DNA, the CDR3 is TGTGCCATCAGTGAGTCGGCAGGGCAAGAGACCCAGTACTTC.

This chain uses TRBV30 with TRBJ1-3; D possibly corresponds to TRBD1 (6 bases). CDR3 length equals 14 residues. Germline-derived CDR1 and CDR2 are GTSNPN and SVGIG (reference sequence). Trimming pared 4 bases from V and 6 bases from J, leaving 16 bases between. The CDR3 spells CAWIFGGPVNTIYF. The DNA for the CDR3 is TGTGCCTGGATCTTCGGGGGGCCCGTAAACACCATATATTTT.

This rearrangement joins TRBV27 to TRBJ2-7, with D maybe TRBD1 (6 bases). Germline V gene data show CDR1 as MNHEY and CDR2 as SMNVEV (reference sequence). Trimming took off 3 bases at V and 5 bases at J, with 11 bases between the two ends. The CDR3 extends over 13 amino acids. The CDR3 protein is CASSLAWTDEQYF. DNA for the CDR3: TGTGCCAGCAGTTTGGCTTGGACAGACGAGCAGTACTTC.

To note about this clone: Within the sample, other DNA sequences also encode this same CDR3. This chain joins TRBV4-3 and TRBJ1-5, with D unclear. Germline CDR1 reads LGHNA; CDR2 reads YSLEER. The germline V and J ends were trimmed by 1 base and 7 bases, with 8 bases remaining between them. This CDR3 is 13 amino acids long. In DNA form, the CDR3 reads TGCGCCAGCAGCCAAGGGGAGCGGCAGCCCCAGCATTTT. Translated: CASSQGERQPQHF.

This chain links TRBV7-2 with TRBJ2-3; 10 bases are shared with TRBD2. The CDR3 contains 19 residues. The ends lost 6 bases at V and 4 bases at J; junction bases unmatched: 19. Germline values: CDR1 SGHTA, CDR2 FQGNSA. The CDR3: CASRLLAGRGFRGADTQYF. The CDR3 bases are TGTGCCAGCAGACTACTAGCGGGGAGGGGCTTTAGGGGGGCAGATACGCAGTATTTT.

The sample holds one count of this clone. J is TRBJ2-5 and V is TRBV20-1; D call uncertain. V gave up 2 bases and J gave up 5 bases, with 3 bases separating them. CDR1 DFQATT and CDR2 SNEGSKA come from the germline V gene (reference sequence). CDR3 size: 10 residues. Here the CDR3 DNA reads TGCAGTGCTAGATATGAGACCCAGTACTTC. This encodes CSARYETQYF.

This rearrangement joins TRBV5-4 to TRBJ2-3; 10 bases fit TRBD1. Trimming at V came to 0 bases and at J to 3 bases, leaving 7 bases not matched to a gene. This CDR3 has 17 residues. Germline V gene sequence: CDR1 SGHNT, CDR2 YYREEE (reference sequence). CDR3 in DNA: TGTGCCAGCAGCTTGGGAGGGGACAGGGGAGGTACAGATACGCAGTATTTT. Translation: CASSLGGDRGGTDTQYF. Variable domain in full (rest from reference TRBV5-4 and TRBJ2-3): ETGVTQSPTHLIKTRGQQVTLRCSSQSGHNTVSWYQQALGQGPQFIFQYYREEENGRGNFPPRFSGLQFPNYSSELNVNALELDDSALYLCASSLGGDRGGTDTQYFGPGTRLTVL.

V is TRBV29-1 and J is TRBJ2-3, with TRBD1 matching 10 bases. The CDR3 runs 14 residues. CDR1 and CDR2 (germline): SQVTM, ANQGSEA. Unmatched junction bases numbered 4, after V lost 6 bases and J lost 1 base. CDR3 sequence reads: CSVTGTGGTDTQYF. Here the CDR3 DNA reads TGCAGCGTGACCGGGACAGGGGGCACAGATACGCAGTATTTT.